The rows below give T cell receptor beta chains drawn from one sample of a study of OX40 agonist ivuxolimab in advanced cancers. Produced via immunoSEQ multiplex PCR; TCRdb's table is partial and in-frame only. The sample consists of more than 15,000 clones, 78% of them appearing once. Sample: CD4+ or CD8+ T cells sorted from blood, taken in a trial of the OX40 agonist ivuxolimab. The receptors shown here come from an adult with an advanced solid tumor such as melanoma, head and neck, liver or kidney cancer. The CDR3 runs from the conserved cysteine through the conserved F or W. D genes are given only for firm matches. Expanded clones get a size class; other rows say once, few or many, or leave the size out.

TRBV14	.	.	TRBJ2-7	TGTGCCAGCAGTTCGATCGGACCCTTCTACGAGCAGTACTTC	CASSSIGPFYEQYF
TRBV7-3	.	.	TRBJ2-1	TGTGCCAGCAGCTTAAGAGGGGGGAACAATGAGCAGTTCTTC	CASSLRGGNNEQFF
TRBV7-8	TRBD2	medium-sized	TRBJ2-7	TGTGCCAGCAGTCCCCAGGGGGGACTAGCCGAGCAGTACTTC	CASSPQGGLAEQYF
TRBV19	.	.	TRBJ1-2	TGTGCCAGTAGTATTGCAGCTACTAACTATGGCTACACCTTC	CASSIAATNYGYTF
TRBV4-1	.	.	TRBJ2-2	TGCGCCAGCAGCCAAGTTGGGAAGGGCGGGGAGCTGTTTTTT	CASSQVGKGGELFF
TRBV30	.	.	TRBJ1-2	TGTGCCCTCGAGGGGAGGGCCCTCTATGGCTACACCTTC	CALEGRALYGYTF
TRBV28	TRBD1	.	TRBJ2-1	TGTGCCAGCAGTTTGGGACAGGAGGCCTACAATGAGCAGTTCTTC	CASSLGQEAYNEQFF
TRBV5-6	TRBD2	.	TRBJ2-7	TGTGCCAGCAGCTTGACGTCGGGACTAGCCGGGAGCTATTCCTACGAGCAGTACTTC	CASSLTSGLAGSYSYEQYF
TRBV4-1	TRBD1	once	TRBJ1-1	TGCGCCAGCAGCCAACTAGGACAGGGAAGCACTGAAGCTTTCTTT	CASSQLGQGSTEAFF
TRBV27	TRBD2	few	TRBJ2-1	TGTGCCAGCGGGGGAGGGCCCCTTAATGAGCAGTTCTTC	CASGGGPLNEQFF